This T cell receptor (beta chain) comes out of a study of blood T cell repertoires in COVID-19. The overall study: Whether acute or convalescent, the COVID-19 samples came from the United States, Italy and Spain. PBMCs, B-cell-depleted T cells, or T cells were the source of the cDNA or gDNA that made up the material.

Source study methods: Estimation of nucleated cell counts was performed using reference gene primer amplification. Assay used: immunoSEQ multiplex PCR; TCRdb lists only in-frame clones, some missing. From that table come the V and J calls and clone size; the DNA was used to work out D and trimming. The sample holds over 80,000 clones, roughly 86% seen once. This clone showed up just a few times. From germline, CDR1 is SEHNR and CDR2 FQNEAQ (reference sequence). Trimming took off 5 bases at V and 1 base at J, with 11 bases between the two ends. The CDR3 covers 14 residues. The sequenced sample consisted of peripheral blood. The sequence came from a human donor in a cohort sampled during active COVID-19. The chain carries TRBV7-9 and TRBJ1-1, with a weak D call TRBD1 (5 bases). CDR3 in DNA: TGTGCCAGCAGCCCAGGGAACGAGAACACTGAAGCTTTCTTT. It encodes CASSPGNENTEAFF.